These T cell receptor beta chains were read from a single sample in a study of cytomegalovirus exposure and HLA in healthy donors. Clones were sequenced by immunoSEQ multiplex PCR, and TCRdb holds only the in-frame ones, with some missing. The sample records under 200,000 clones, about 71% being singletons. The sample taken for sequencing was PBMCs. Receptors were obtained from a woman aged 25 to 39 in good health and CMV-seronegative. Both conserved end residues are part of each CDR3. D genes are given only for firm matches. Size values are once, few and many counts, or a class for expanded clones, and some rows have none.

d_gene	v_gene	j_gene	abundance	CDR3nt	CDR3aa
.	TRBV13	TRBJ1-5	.	TGTGCCAGCAGCTCCCCGGGGCAGCCCCAGCATTTT	CASSSPGQPQHF
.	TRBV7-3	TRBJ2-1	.	TGTGCCAGCAGCCGAGACGGGAGCTCCTACAATGAGCAGTTCTTC	CASSRDGSSYNEQFF
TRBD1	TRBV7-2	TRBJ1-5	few	TGTGCCAGCGGACAGGAGTATAGCAATCAGCCCCAGCATTTT	CASGQEYSNQPQHF
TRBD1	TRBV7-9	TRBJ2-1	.	TGTGCCAGCAAATATACGGGACAGGGCGAGAATGAGCAGTTCTTC	CASKYTGQGENEQFF
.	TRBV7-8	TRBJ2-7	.	TGTGCCAGCAGCTTAAAGCTGGGGACTGCGAAGCAGTACTTC	CASSLKLGTAKQYF
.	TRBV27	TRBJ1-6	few	TGTGCCAGCAGTTACTACAATTCACCCCTCCACTTT	CASSYYNSPLHF
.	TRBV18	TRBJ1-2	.	TGTGCCAGCTCACCGGACTCTGACTATGGCTACACCTTC	CASSPDSDYGYTF
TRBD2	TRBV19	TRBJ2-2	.	TGTGCCAGTTGGGAGGGACTAGATGTCGGGGAGCTGTTTTTT	CASWEGLDVGELFF
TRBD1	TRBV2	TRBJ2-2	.	TGTGCCAGCAGAGGACAGGGGAAAACCGGGGAGCTGTTTTTT	CASRGQGKTGELFF
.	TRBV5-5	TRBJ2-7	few	TGTGCCAGCAGCTTCCGGGACACAGCCTACGAGCAGTACTTC	CASSFRDTAYEQYF
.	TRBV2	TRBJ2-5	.	TGTGCCAGCATGGGGGGAAGTTTCGGGACCCAGTACTTC	CASMGGSFGTQYF
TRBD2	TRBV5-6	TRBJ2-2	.	TGTGCCAGCAGCTTGGCCGGGACTAGCGGCACCGGGGAGCTGTTTTTT	CASSLAGTSGTGELFF
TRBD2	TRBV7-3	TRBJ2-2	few	TGTGCCAGCAGCTTAATGGGACTAGCGGGAGAGGAGCTGTTTTTT	CASSLMGLAGEELFF
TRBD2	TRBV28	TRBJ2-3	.	TGTGCCAGCAGTTCGGGACTAGCGGGGAGCACAGATACGCAGTATTTT	CASSSGLAGSTDTQYF
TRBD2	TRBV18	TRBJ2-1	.	TGTGCCAGCTCTCCGACTAGCGGGGTATTGGATGAGCAGTTCTTC	CASSPTSGVLDEQFF
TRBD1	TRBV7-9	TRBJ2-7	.	TGTGCCAGCAGCCCCGACAGGGGAGGAGTAGACGAGCAGTACTTC	CASSPDRGGVDEQYF